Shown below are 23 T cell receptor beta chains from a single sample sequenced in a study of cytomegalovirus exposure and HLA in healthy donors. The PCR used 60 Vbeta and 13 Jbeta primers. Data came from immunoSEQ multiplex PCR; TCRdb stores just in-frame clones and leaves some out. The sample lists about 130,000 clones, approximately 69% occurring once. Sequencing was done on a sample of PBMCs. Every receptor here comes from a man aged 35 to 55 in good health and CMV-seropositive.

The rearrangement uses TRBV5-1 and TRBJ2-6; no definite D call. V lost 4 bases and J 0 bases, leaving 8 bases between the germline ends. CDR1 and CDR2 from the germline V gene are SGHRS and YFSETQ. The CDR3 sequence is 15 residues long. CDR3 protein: CASSAVRSGANVLTF. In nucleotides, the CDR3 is TGCGCCAGCAGCGCCGTGCGCTCTGGGGCCAACGTCCTGACTTTC. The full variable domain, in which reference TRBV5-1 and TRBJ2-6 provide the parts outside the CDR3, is KAGVTQTPRYLIKTRGQQVTLSCSPISGHRSVSWYQQTPGQGLQFLFEYFSETQRNKGNFPGRFSGRQFSNSRSEMNVSTLELGDSALYLCASSAVRSGANVLTFGAGSRLTVL.

The CDR3 DNA follows: TGTGCCAGCAGTGGACAGGATCGGCAGCCCCAGCATTTT. This translates into CASSGQDRQPQHF. The gene calls are TRBV2 and TRBJ1-5; D is perhaps TRBD1 (6 bases). The CDR3 is 13 amino acids. Germline assignment: CDR1 SNHLY and CDR2 FYNNEI. The germline V and J ends were trimmed by 4 bases and 7 bases, with 11 bases remaining between them.

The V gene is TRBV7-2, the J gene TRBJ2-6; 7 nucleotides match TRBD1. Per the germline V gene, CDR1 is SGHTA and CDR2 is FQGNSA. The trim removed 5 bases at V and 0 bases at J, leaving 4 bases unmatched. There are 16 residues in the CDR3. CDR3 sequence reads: CASSVSGGSGANVLTF. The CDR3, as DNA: TGTGCCAGCAGCGTTTCAGGGGGCTCTGGGGCCAACGTCCTGACTTTC.

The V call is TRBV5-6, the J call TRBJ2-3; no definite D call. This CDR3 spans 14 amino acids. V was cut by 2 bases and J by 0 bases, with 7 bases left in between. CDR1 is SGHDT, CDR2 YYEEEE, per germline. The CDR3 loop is CASSFGLSTDTQYF. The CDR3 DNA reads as TGTGCCAGCAGCTTTGGTCTAAGCACAGATACGCAGTATTTT.

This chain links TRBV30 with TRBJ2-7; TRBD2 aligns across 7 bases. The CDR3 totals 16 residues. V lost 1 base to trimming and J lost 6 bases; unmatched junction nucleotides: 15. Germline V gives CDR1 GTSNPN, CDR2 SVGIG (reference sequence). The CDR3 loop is CAWSAEGSGTLGEQYF. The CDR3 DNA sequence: TGTGCCTGGAGTGCCGAGGGCAGCGGGACTCTCGGCGAGCAGTACTTC.

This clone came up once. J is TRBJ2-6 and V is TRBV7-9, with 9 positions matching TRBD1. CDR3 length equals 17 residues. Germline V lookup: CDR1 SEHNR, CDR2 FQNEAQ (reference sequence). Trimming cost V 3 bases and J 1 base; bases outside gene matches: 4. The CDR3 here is CASSFGQGNSGANVLTF. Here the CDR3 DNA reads TGTGCCAGCAGCTTTGGACAGGGGAATTCTGGGGCCAACGTCCTGACTTTC.

For the CDR3, the DNA is TGTGCCAGCAGCACCGGGACAGCATATGGCTACACCTTC. Protein product: CASSTGTAYGYTF. This rearrangement joins TRBV7-9 to TRBJ1-2; TRBD1 aligns across 7 bases. Trimming removed 5 bases from V and 5 bases from J; junction bases left unmatched: 5. Per the germline V gene, CDR1 is SEHNR and CDR2 is FQNEAQ (reference sequence). This CDR3 spans 13 amino acids.

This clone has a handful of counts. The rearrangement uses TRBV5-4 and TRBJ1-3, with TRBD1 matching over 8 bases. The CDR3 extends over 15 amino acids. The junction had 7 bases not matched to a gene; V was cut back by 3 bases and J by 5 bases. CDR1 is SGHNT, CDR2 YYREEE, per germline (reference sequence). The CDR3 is CASSSQGAHRNTIYF. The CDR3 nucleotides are TGTGCCAGCAGCTCGCAGGGGGCGCATCGAAACACCATATATTTT.

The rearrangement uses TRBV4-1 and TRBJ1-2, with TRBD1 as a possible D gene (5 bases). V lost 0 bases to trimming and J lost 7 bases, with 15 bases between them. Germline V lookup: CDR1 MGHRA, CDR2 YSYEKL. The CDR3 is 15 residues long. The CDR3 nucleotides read TGCGCCAGCAGCCAAGAGGGGGGGAGCCCCAGTGGCTACACCTTC. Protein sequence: CASSQEGGSPSGYTF.

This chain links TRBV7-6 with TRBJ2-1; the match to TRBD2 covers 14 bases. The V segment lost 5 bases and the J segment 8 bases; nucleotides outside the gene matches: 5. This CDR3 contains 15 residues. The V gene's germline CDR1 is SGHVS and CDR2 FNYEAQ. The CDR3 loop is CASSAGTSGGYEQFF. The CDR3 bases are TGTGCCAGCAGCGCCGGGACTAGCGGGGGTTATGAGCAGTTCTTC.

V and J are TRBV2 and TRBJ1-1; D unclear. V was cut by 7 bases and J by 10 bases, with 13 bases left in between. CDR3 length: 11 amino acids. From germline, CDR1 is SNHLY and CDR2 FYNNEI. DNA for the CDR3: TGTGCCAGCAAGGAGGCAGCGGCAGCTTTCTTT. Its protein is CASKEAAAAFF.

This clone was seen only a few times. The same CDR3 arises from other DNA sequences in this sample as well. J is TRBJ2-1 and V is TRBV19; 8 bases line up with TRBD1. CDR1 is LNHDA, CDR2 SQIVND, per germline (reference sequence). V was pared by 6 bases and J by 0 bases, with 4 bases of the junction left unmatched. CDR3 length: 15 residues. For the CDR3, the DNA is TGTGCCAGTAGCCCAGACAGGGGCTCCTACAATGAGCAGTTCTTC. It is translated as CASSPDRGSYNEQFF.

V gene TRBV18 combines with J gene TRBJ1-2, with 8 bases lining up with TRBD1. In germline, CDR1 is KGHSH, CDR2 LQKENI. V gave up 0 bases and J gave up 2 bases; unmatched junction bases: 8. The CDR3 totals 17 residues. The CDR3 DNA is TGTGCCAGCTCACCACCCGCAGGGGGCGCTTCCAACTATGGCTACACCTTC. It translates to CASSPPAGGASNYGYTF.

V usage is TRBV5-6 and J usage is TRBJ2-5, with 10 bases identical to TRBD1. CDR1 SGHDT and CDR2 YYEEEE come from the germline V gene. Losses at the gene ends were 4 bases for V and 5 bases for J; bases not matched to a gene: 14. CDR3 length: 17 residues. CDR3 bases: TGTGCCAGCAGCCGCATGACAGGGGGCAGGTTTTGGGAGACCCAGTACTTC. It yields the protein CASSRMTGGRFWETQYF.

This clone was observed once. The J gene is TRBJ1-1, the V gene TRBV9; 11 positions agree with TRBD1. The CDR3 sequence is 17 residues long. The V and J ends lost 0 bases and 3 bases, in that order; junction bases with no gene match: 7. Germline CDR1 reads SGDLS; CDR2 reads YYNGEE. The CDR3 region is CASSVGGQGALDTEAFF. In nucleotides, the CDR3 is TGTGCCAGCAGCGTAGGTGGACAGGGGGCGTTGGACACTGAAGCTTTCTTT.

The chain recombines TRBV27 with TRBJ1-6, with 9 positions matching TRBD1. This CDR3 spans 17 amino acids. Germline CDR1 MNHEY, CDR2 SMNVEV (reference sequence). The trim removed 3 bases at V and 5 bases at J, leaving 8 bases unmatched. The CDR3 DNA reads TGTGCCAGCAGTTTCTCCGGGACAGGGTACGATAATTCACCCCTCCACTTT. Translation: CASSFSGTGYDNSPLHF.

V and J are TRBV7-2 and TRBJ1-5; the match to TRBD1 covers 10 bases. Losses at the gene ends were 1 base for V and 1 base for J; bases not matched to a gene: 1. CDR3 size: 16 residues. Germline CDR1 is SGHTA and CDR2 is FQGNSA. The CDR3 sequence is CASSLGTGGSNQPQHF. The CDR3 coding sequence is TGTGCCAGCAGCTTAGGGACAGGGGGAAGCAATCAGCCCCAGCATTTT. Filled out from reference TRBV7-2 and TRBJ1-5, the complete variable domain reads GAGVSQSPSNKVTEKGKDVELRCDPISGHTALYWYRQSLGQGLEFLIYFQGNSAPDKSGLPSDRFSAERTGGSVSTLTIQRTQQEDSAVYLCASSLGTGGSNQPQHFGDGTRLSIL.

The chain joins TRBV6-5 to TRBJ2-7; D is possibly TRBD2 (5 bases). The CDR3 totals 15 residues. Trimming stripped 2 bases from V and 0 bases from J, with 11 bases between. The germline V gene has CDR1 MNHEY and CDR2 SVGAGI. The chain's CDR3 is CASSYTSGTSYEQYF. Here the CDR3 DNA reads TGTGCCAGCAGTTACACGAGCGGCACCTCCTACGAGCAGTACTTC.

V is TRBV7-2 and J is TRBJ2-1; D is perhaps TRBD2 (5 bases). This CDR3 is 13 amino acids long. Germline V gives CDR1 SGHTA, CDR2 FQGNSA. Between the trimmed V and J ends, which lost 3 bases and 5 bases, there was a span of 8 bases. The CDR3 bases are TGTGCCAGCAGCTTGCGAGGGAACAATGAGCAGTTCTTC. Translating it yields CASSLRGNNEQFF.

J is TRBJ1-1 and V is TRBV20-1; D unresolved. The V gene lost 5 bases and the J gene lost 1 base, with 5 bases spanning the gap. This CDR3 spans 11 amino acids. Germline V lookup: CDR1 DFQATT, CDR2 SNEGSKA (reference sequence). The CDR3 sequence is CSASGNTEAFF. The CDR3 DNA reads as TGCAGTGCTTCGGGGAACACTGAAGCTTTCTTT.

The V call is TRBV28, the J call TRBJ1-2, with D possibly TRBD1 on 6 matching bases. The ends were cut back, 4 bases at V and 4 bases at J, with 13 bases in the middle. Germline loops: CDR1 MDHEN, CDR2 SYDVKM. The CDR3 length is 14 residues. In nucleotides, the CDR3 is TGTGCCAGCAGTTCCCCACAGGGCACCTATGGCTACACCTTC. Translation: CASSSPQGTYGYTF.

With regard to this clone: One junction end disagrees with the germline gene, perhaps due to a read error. CDR3 sequence (DNA): TGTGCCAGCAGCCAAGCGTCGGGGGGGGCACAAGAGACCCAGTACTTC. This codes for CASSQASGGAQETQYF. The gene calls are TRBV4-1 and TRBJ2-5; TRBD2 matches 8 bases. This CDR3 contains 16 residues. The germline gives CDR1 MGHRA, CDR2 YSYEKL.

CDR3: CASSFGQGTGGSPLHF. Written as DNA, the CDR3 is TGCGCCAGCAGCTTTGGCCAGGGAACAGGTGGTTCACCCCTCCACTTT. This chain connects TRBV5-1 to TRBJ1-6, with D possibly TRBD1 on 5 matching bases. Germline values: CDR1 SGHRS, CDR2 YFSETQ. The CDR3 length is 16 residues. Trimming removed 2 bases from V and 9 bases from J, with 18 bases in between.